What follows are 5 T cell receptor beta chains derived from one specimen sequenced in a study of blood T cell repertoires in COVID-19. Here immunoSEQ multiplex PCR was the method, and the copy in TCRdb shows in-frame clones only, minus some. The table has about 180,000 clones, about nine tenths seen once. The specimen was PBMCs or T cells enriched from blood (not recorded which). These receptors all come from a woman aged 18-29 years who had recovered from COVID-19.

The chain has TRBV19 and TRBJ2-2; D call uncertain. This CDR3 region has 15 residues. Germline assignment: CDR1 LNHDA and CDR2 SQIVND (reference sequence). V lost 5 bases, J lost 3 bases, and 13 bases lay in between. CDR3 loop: CASSFEYLHTGELFF. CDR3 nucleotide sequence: TGTGCCAGTAGTTTCGAGTACCTGCACACCGGGGAGCTGTTTTTT.

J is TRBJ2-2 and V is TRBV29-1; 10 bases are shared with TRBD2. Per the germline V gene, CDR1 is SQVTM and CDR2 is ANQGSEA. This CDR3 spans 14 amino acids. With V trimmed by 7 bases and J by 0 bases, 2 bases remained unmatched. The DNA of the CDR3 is TGCAGCGCACTAGCGGGGACGAACACCGGGGAGCTGTTTTTT. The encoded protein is CSALAGTNTGELFF.

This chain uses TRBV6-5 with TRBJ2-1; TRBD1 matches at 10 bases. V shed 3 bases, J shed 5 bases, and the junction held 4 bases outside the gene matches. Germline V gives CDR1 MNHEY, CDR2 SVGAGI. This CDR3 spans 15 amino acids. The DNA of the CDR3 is TGTGCCAGCAGTTATGGGACAGGGGCCGACAATGAGCAGTTCTTC. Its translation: CASSYGTGADNEQFF.

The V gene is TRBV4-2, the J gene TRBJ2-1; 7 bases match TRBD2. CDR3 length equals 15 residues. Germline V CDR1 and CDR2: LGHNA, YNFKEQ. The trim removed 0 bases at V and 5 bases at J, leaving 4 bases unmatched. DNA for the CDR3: TGTGCCAGCAGCCAAGACCGGGGGGTCCACAATGAGCAGTTCTTC. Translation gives CASSQDRGVHNEQFF.

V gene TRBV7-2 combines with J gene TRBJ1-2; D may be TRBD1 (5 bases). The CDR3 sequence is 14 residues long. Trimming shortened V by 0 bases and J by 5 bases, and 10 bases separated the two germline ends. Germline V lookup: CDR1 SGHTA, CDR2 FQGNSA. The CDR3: CASSLAPQGYGYTF. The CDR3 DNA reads TGTGCCAGCAGCTTAGCCCCGCAGGGATATGGCTACACCTTC.